These 27 T cell receptor beta chains originate from one sample sequenced in a study of T cells after posttransplantation cyclophosphamide. Here immunoSEQ multiplex PCR was the method, and the copy in TCRdb shows in-frame clones only, minus some. The profile covers about 22,000 clones, with approximately 97% appearing a single time and about 0.15% taken by the ten largest. The naive gate required viable CD3+CD4+ or CD3+CD8+ cells with CCR7+CD45RA+CD45RO-CD95-CD27+CD28+ phenotype. Sequenced sample: naive CD4+ T cells sorted from PBMCs. Source of these receptors: a man aged 45-65 years in good health, CMV-negative, and a related stem cell transplant donor.

The chain has TRBV27 and TRBJ1-2; D gene ambiguous. The CDR3 length is 16 residues. CDR1 and CDR2 (germline): MNHEY, SMNVEV (reference sequence). The V end lost 5 bases, the J end lost 5 bases, and 21 bases lay between the germline ends. CDR3 loop: CASSDLFWREGYGYTF. DNA of the CDR3: TGTGCCAGCAGTGACCTCTTTTGGAGGGAGGGATATGGCTACACCTTC.

The V call is TRBV7-6, the J call TRBJ1-2, with 12 nucleotides matching TRBD1. With 5 bases clipped from V and 6 bases from J, the junction kept 4 bases outside the gene matches. The CDR3 runs to 14 residues. Germline lookup yields CDR1 SGHVS and CDR2 FNYEAQ. CDR3 nucleotide sequence: TGTGCCAGCAGCCCGGGACAGGGGGCGCATGGCTACACCTTC. Protein sequence: CASSPGQGAHGYTF.

This sequence joins TRBV5-1 and TRBJ2-5; 7 bases are a match to TRBD1. The trim removed 0 bases at V and 3 bases at J, leaving 2 bases unmatched. The CDR3 extends over 14 amino acids. Germline lookup yields CDR1 SGHRS and CDR2 YFSETQ. CDR3 coding DNA: TGCGCCAGCAGCTTGGGACAGGGAAAAGAGACCCAGTACTTC. Translating it yields CASSLGQGKETQYF.

The genes are TRBV2 and TRBJ2-3, with D unresolved. This CDR3 contains 14 residues. The V end was cut by 0 bases, the J end by 9 bases, with 13 bases between. Germline CDR1 is SNHLY and CDR2 is FYNNEI. The CDR3 spells CASSEARRGITQYF. CDR3 sequence (DNA): TGTGCCAGCAGTGAAGCGCGCCGCGGAATCACGCAGTATTTT.

This rearrangement joins TRBV19 to TRBJ2-5; 7 nucleotides line up with TRBD2. The germline gives CDR1 LNHDA, CDR2 SQIVND (reference sequence). This CDR3 comprises 16 residues. Trimming removed 9 bases from V and 4 bases from J; junction bases left unmatched: 17. The chain's CDR3 is CASKGSGMPGGETQYF. The CDR3 DNA sequence: TGTGCCAGCAAAGGGAGCGGGATGCCAGGTGGAGAGACCCAGTACTTC.

This chain connects TRBV7-2 to TRBJ2-2; D is possibly TRBD2 (5 bases). The CDR3 extends over 13 amino acids. Per the germline V gene, CDR1 is SGHTA and CDR2 is FQGNSA. V lost 1 base to trimming and J lost 6 bases, with 6 bases between them. CDR3 protein: CASSLVEAGELFF. CDR3 DNA: TGTGCCAGCAGCTTAGTGGAGGCCGGGGAGCTGTTTTTT.

The chain uses TRBV2 and TRBJ1-1; D perhaps matches TRBD1 (5 bases). V lost 2 bases to trimming and J lost 1 base, with 8 bases between them. CDR1 is SNHLY, CDR2 FYNNEI, per germline. The CDR3 has 14 amino acids. The DNA for the CDR3 is TGTGCCAGCAGTGAAAGGCAGGGGAACACTGAAGCTTTCTTT. Amino acids: CASSERQGNTEAFF.

The chain links TRBV27 to TRBJ2-1, with 10 bases that match TRBD2. This CDR3 has 16 amino acids. V lost 6 bases, J lost 4 bases, and 9 bases stayed unmatched. CDR1 is MNHEY, CDR2 SMNVEV, per germline (reference sequence). The CDR3 here is CASRPGRLAGYNEQFF. CDR3 DNA: TGTGCCAGCAGACCTGGAAGACTAGCGGGTTACAATGAGCAGTTCTTC.

The chain links TRBV6-5 to TRBJ1-4; tentatively, D is TRBD1 (6 bases). Trimming removed 7 bases at V and 8 bases at J, with 8 bases between. The germline V gene has CDR1 MNHEY and CDR2 SVGAGI. The CDR3 loop spans 11 amino acids. The DNA for the CDR3 is TGTGCCAGCACTCAGGGGGAAAAACTGTTTTTT. Encoded protein: CASTQGEKLFF.

The chain employs TRBV5-1 and TRBJ1-1; 9 nucleotides line up with TRBD1. The CDR3 loop spans 16 amino acids. Germline assignment: CDR1 SGHRS and CDR2 YFSETQ. With V trimmed by 2 bases and J by 1 base, 6 bases remained unmatched. The CDR3 sequence is CASSFRDRDQNTEAFF. The DNA of the CDR3 is TGCGCCAGCAGCTTCCGGGACAGGGACCAGAACACTGAAGCTTTCTTT. Combining the CDR3 with reference TRBV5-1 and TRBJ1-1 gives the whole variable domain KAGVTQTPRYLIKTRGQQVTLSCSPISGHRSVSWYQQTPGQGLQFLFEYFSETQRNKGNFPGRFSGRQFSNSRSEMNVSTLELGDSALYLCASSFRDRDQNTEAFFGQGTRLTVV.

This clone appeared a single time. The rearrangement joins TRBV7-2 to TRBJ2-3, with TRBD2 matching over 14 bases. The CDR3 is 16 residues long. V dropped 3 bases and J dropped 6; count of bases not matched to a gene: 5. Per the germline V gene, CDR1 is SGHTA and CDR2 is FQGNSA. In DNA, the CDR3 is TGTGCCAGCAGCTTCGGACTAGCGGGGGGCAGGGATACGCAGTATTTT. Its protein is CASSFGLAGGRDTQYF.

V and J are TRBV19 and TRBJ1-2; the match to TRBD1 covers 8 bases. This CDR3 contains 14 residues. Germline V gene data show CDR1 as LNHDA and CDR2 as SQIVND (reference sequence). V shed 3 bases, J shed 8 bases, and the junction held 8 bases outside the gene matches. CDR3 DNA sequence: TGTGCCAGTAGTATCCAGGGGGCGCCTGGAGGCTACACCTTC. It codes for CASSIQGAPGGYTF.

The rearrangement uses TRBV2 and TRBJ2-7; TRBD1 matches 8 bases. This CDR3 is 15 amino acids long. Looked up from germline, CDR1 is SNHLY and CDR2 is FYNNEI. V shed 5 bases, J shed 3 bases, and the junction held 9 bases outside the gene matches. CDR3: CASSRSGQDYYEQYF. CDR3 DNA sequence: TGTGCCAGCAGTCGATCGGGACAGGATTACTACGAGCAGTACTTC.

The chain combines TRBV7-3 with TRBJ2-5; 8 nucleotides align to TRBD2. TRBJ2-7 explains the end of the DNA better; the J call may be wrong. The CDR3 is 15 amino acids. Germline lookup yields CDR1 SGHTA and CDR2 FQGTGA. CDR3 loop: CASRLTGGAGYEQYF. The CDR3 DNA reads as TGTGCCAGCAGATTGACCGGGGGGGCCGGCTACGAGCAGTACTTC.

This clone was counted a single time. This chain links TRBV6-5 with TRBJ1-5; D is unclear. With 2 bases removed from V and 3 bases from J, the gap between germline ends came to 5 bases. The V gene's germline CDR1 is MNHEY and CDR2 SVGAGI. CDR3 length: 13 residues. CDR3 protein: CASSYVVNQPQHF. CDR3 sequence (DNA): TGTGCCAGCAGTTACGTAGTCAATCAGCCCCAGCATTTT.

This clone occurred once. V is TRBV28 and J is TRBJ1-5; D unclear. The CDR3 covers 14 residues. Germline V gene data show CDR1 as MDHEN and CDR2 as SYDVKM. Trimming left V 5 bases short and J 3 bases short, with 11 bases between. The CDR3, as DNA: TGTGCCAGCAGTGGTGTGGGCCCCAATCAGCCCCAGCATTTT. This codes for CASSGVGPNQPQHF.

The CDR3 spells CASSPRQSITDTQYF. DNA for the CDR3: TGTGCCAGCTCACCTAGACAGTCAATCACAGATACGCAGTATTTT. The chain couples TRBV18 to TRBJ2-3; TRBD1 might be the D (5 bases). This CDR3 comprises 15 residues. V shed 3 bases and J shed 2 bases, with 12 bases lying between them. Germline lookup yields CDR1 KGHSH and CDR2 LQKENI. Based on the CDR3 plus reference TRBV18 and TRBJ2-3, the full variable domain is NAGVMQNPRHLVRRRGQEARLRCSPMKGHSHVYWYRQLPEEGLKFMVYLQKENIIDESGMPKERFSAEFPKEGPSILRIQQVVRGDSAAYFCASSPRQSITDTQYFGPGTRLTVL.

In DNA, the CDR3 is TGTGCCAGTAGTCGGCCTAGCGGGAGCAATGAGCAGTTCTTC. It translates to CASSRPSGSNEQFF. The rearrangement links TRBV19 to TRBJ2-1; 10 bases are a match to TRBD2. Germline V gives CDR1 LNHDA, CDR2 SQIVND (reference sequence). CDR3 length: 14 amino acids. After removal of 5 bases from V and 6 bases from J, the junction contained 4 bases not matched to a gene.

The chain combines TRBV2 with TRBJ2-7, with TRBD1 as a possible D gene (6 bases). CDR1 is SNHLY, CDR2 FYNNEI, per germline. This CDR3 has 12 amino acids. The V and J ends lost 6 bases and 2 bases respectively, with 8 bases between them. CDR3 loop: CASRDRTYEQYF. The CDR3 DNA is TGTGCCAGCAGAGACAGGACCTACGAGCAGTACTTC.

The V call is TRBV6-5, the J call TRBJ2-3; D is unresolved. Germline lookup yields CDR1 MNHEY and CDR2 SVGAGI. The CDR3 is 12 amino acids. V lost 5 bases and J lost 9, with 12 bases in between. CDR3 loop: CASSQDGPTQYF. For the CDR3, the DNA is TGTGCCAGCAGTCAAGATGGGCCCACGCAGTATTTT.

This rearrangement joins TRBV11-2 to TRBJ2-3; 8 nucleotides align to TRBD1. The CDR3 has 13 amino acids. V gave up 3 bases and J gave up 6 bases; unmatched junction bases: 2. Germline assignment: CDR1 SGHAT and CDR2 FQNNGV. The CDR3 DNA is TGTGCCAGCAGCTTGCAGGGGGCGGATACGCAGTATTTT. This encodes CASSLQGADTQYF.

This rearrangement joins TRBV10-3 to TRBJ2-1; 11 positions agree with TRBD2. With V trimmed by 6 bases and J by 0 bases, 10 bases remained unmatched. Germline-derived CDR1 and CDR2 are ENHRY and SYGVKD. CDR3 length: 18 residues. CDR3 DNA sequence: TGTGCCATCAGAACTAGCGGGGGCACCTCGAGCTCCTACAATGAGCAGTTCTTC. Amino acids: CAIRTSGGTSSSYNEQFF.

This chain uses TRBV10-3 with TRBJ2-7, with 9 bases lining up with TRBD1. With 8 bases clipped from V and 2 bases from J, the junction kept 4 bases outside the gene matches. Germline assignment: CDR1 ENHRY and CDR2 SYGVKD. The CDR3 has 13 amino acids. CDR3 loop: CAIGTGQTYEQYF. The CDR3 DNA sequence: TGTGCCATCGGGACAGGGCAAACCTACGAGCAGTACTTC.

The rearrangement joins TRBV5-1 to TRBJ1-2; a possible D gene is TRBD1 (5 bases). From germline, CDR1 is SGHRS and CDR2 YFSETQ. V was clipped by 1 base and J by 4 bases, with 8 bases between them. This CDR3 is 13 amino acids long. CDR3 nucleotide sequence: TGCGCCAGCAGCTTGACAGGTTCCTATGGCTACACCTTC. Its protein is CASSLTGSYGYTF.

The chain employs TRBV27 and TRBJ2-7; 11 positions agree with TRBD2. Germline values: CDR1 MNHEY, CDR2 SMNVEV (reference sequence). V dropped 2 bases and J dropped 3; count of bases not matched to a gene: 15. CDR3 length equals 19 residues. CDR3 loop: CASSLRWLAGGIPHYEQYF. In DNA form, the CDR3 reads TGTGCCAGCAGTTTAAGATGGCTAGCGGGAGGAATTCCCCACTACGAGCAGTACTTC.

V usage is TRBV5-1 and J usage is TRBJ1-2, with D tentatively TRBD1 (6 bases). The CDR3 runs to 14 residues. V lost 0 bases to trimming and J lost 4 bases, with 10 bases between them. From germline, CDR1 is SGHRS and CDR2 YFSETQ. The CDR3 nucleotides read TGCGCCAGCAGCTTGGGTGGACAGATCTATGGCTACACCTTC. Translation gives CASSLGGQIYGYTF.

The gene calls are TRBV7-8 and TRBJ2-1, with 11 bases aligning to TRBD2. The CDR3 sequence is 19 residues long. Germline values: CDR1 SGHVS, CDR2 FQNEAQ. With V trimmed by 4 bases and J by 1 base, 12 bases remained unmatched. As DNA, the CDR3 is TGTGCCAGCAGCTGGTCAACTAGCGGGGGCGTTATTTCCTACAATGAGCAGTTCTTC. Translated: CASSWSTSGGVISYNEQFF.